Following are 25 T cell receptor beta chains from one sample sequenced in a study of T cell responses to AZD1222 COVID-19 vaccine (dated by TCRdb to the early 2020s). The sample's time point, from its label and the paper: baseline before first vaccination. The receptor library was made with the immunoSEQ multiplex PCR assay. TCRdb carries this immuneACCESS record with in-frame sequences only. Its versions omit some clonotypes, under half of them owing to an unresolved V gene in the studies checked, with the rest unexplained. This sample is represented by about 99,000 clones; 90% to 95% of them were singletons. 45% of the sample rests with the top ten. The input for sequencing was peripheral blood, taken on day 0 of AZD1222 vaccination. These receptor sequences come from an adult in good health.

This chain links TRBV7-8 with TRBJ2-1; the match to TRBD2 covers 14 bases. The germline V gene encodes CDR1 SGHVS and CDR2 FQNEAQ. The CDR3 has 17 residues. V gave up 5 bases and J gave up 0 bases; unmatched junction bases: 3. The CDR3 sequence: CASSQGTSGSSYNEQFF. The CDR3 DNA sequence: TGTGCCAGCAGCCAAGGGACTAGCGGGAGCTCCTACAATGAGCAGTTCTTC.

This chain connects TRBV3-1 (or the pseudogene TRBV3-2) to TRBJ1-2, with 9 bases identical to TRBD1. Unmatched junction bases numbered 3, after V lost 4 bases and J lost 3 bases. This CDR3 has 14 amino acids. Per the germline V gene, CDR1 is LGHDT and CDR2 is YNNKEL (reference sequence). CDR3 DNA sequence: TGTGCCAGCAGCCCCCGGGACAGGGACTATGGCTACACCTTC. This encodes CASSPRDRDYGYTF.

The chain combines TRBV7-3 with TRBJ1-6; 9 nucleotides agree with TRBD1. Germline assignment: CDR1 SGHTA and CDR2 FQGTGA. J was trimmed by 10 bases and V by 5 bases; bases with no gene match: 12. The CDR3 is 16 amino acids. The CDR3 spells CASSLGTGFLQSPLHF. CDR3 nucleotide sequence: TGTGCCAGCAGCCTCGGGACAGGGTTCTTGCAGTCACCCCTCCACTTT.

V usage is TRBV29-1 and J usage is TRBJ2-1; D may match TRBD1 or TRBD2 (5 bases each). V dropped 7 bases and J dropped 6 bases, with 19 bases sitting between them. The germline V gene encodes CDR1 SQVTM and CDR2 ANQGSEA. The CDR3 has 14 residues. The CDR3 here is CSAGLVGDGNEQFF. The CDR3 bases are TGCAGCGCCGGGCTTGTGGGGGACGGCAATGAGCAGTTCTTC.

The chain uses TRBV7-9 and TRBJ1-6; TRBD1 aligns across 8 bases. Germline CDR1 reads SEHNR; CDR2 reads FQNEAQ (reference sequence). Trimming removed 3 bases from V and 8 bases from J; junction bases left unmatched: 15. This CDR3 contains 18 residues. CDR3 in DNA: TGTGCCAGCAGCTTCGGCGGGGGAGGACAGGGTCCTGATTCACCCCTCCACTTT. It codes for CASSFGGGGQGPDSPLHF. Complete variable domain (other parts from reference TRBV7-9 and TRBJ1-6): DTGVSQNPRHKITKRGQNVTFRCDPISEHNRLYWYRQTLGQGPEFLTYFQNEAQLEKSRLLSDRFSAERPKGSFSTLEIQRTEQGDSAMYLCASSFGGGGQGPDSPLHFGNGTRLTVT.

The chain combines TRBV12-3 or TRBV12-4 with TRBJ1-6, with D unresolved. The CDR3 consists of 13 residues. The germline V and J ends were trimmed by 3 bases and 9 bases, with 9 bases remaining between them. The CDR3 coding sequence is TGTGCCAGCAGTTTCGGGGTTGGTTCACCCCTCCACTTT. Amino acids: CASSFGVGSPLHF.

This sequence joins TRBV6-5 and TRBJ2-1, with 8 positions matching TRBD2. Per germline, CDR1 MNHEY and CDR2 SVGAGI. The CDR3 runs to 14 residues. The ends lost 11 bases at V and 0 bases at J; junction bases unmatched: 6. This CDR3 is CASQREFSYNEQFF. The CDR3 DNA reads as TGTGCCTCTCAGCGGGAGTTCTCCTACAATGAGCAGTTCTTC.

The genes are TRBV11-2 and TRBJ2-1; perhaps TRBD1 as D (5 bases). Germline V gene lookup returns CDR1 SGHAT and CDR2 FQNNGV. Trimming stripped 3 bases from V and 0 bases from J, with 12 bases between. This CDR3 contains 16 residues. In nucleotides, the CDR3 is TGTGCCAGCAGCTTGGACATCGTAAGCTCCTACAATGAGCAGTTCTTC. This gives the protein CASSLDIVSSYNEQFF. The whole variable domain, filled in from reference TRBV11-2 and TRBJ2-1, reads EAGVAQSPRYKIIEKRQSVAFWCNPISGHATLYWYQQILGQGPKLLIQFQNNGVVDDSQLPKDRFSAERLKGVDSTLKIQPAKLEDSAVYLCASSLDIVSSYNEQFFGPGTRLTVL.

This sequence joins TRBV28 and TRBJ2-7, with D maybe TRBD2 (5 bases). Germline loops: CDR1 MDHEN, CDR2 SYDVKM. V lost 2 bases and J 6 bases, leaving 29 bases between the germline ends. This CDR3 has 19 amino acids. CDR3 DNA sequence: TGTGCCAGCAGTTTAAGGAGAGGGCCCCTGTCACTACTTGAACCCGAGCAGTACTTC. It yields the protein CASSLRRGPLSLLEPEQYF.

This clone was found once. The V and J genes are TRBV19 and TRBJ2-7; 10 bases are shared with TRBD2. The CDR3 length is 14 residues. Trimming at V came to 3 bases and at J to 1 base, leaving 0 bases not matched to a gene. CDR1 LNHDA and CDR2 SQIVND come from the germline V gene (reference sequence). CDR3 DNA: TGTGCCAGTAGTATTAGCGGGAGGTCCTACGAGCAGTACTTC. Translating gives CASSISGRSYEQYF.

The chain uses TRBV24-1 and TRBJ1-2; D not certain. V was clipped by 2 bases and J by 2 bases, with 14 bases between them. Per germline, CDR1 KGHDR and CDR2 SFDVKD. This CDR3 has 16 amino acids. The CDR3 protein is CATSDSNPERNYGYTF. CDR3 sequence (DNA): TGTGCCACCAGTGATTCCAACCCGGAGAGGAACTATGGCTACACCTTC.

The chain carries TRBV28 and TRBJ2-7; 8 bases agree with TRBD2. CDR3 length: 15 amino acids. Germline V gene lookup returns CDR1 MDHEN and CDR2 SYDVKM. V lost 4 bases and J lost 0; bases outside the gene matches: 5. The CDR3 sequence is CASSSSAGGSYEQYF. The CDR3 nucleotides read TGTGCCAGCAGTTCCTCCGCGGGGGGCTCCTACGAGCAGTACTTC.

The chain employs TRBV28 and TRBJ2-3, with D possibly being TRBD2 (6 bases). Germline V gene data show CDR1 as MDHEN and CDR2 as SYDVKM. The CDR3 totals 14 residues. The V end was cut by 5 bases, the J end by 4 bases, with 13 bases between. CDR3 loop: CASSGGWVADTQYF. The CDR3 DNA reads TGTGCCAGCAGTGGGGGGTGGGTGGCAGATACGCAGTATTTT.

V is TRBV10-3 and J is TRBJ2-7; weak D call: TRBD1 (5 bases). Per the germline V gene, CDR1 is ENHRY and CDR2 is SYGVKD. The CDR3 covers 13 residues. V was shortened by 7 bases and J by 5 bases, with 15 bases between the two germline ends. In DNA, the CDR3 is TGTGCCATCAAGCAGGGTTTGGGCGACGAGCAGTACTTC. This sequence encodes CAIKQGLGDEQYF.

The rearrangement joins TRBV6-2 or TRBV6-3 to TRBJ1-6; unclear D gene. V was clipped by 5 bases and J by 9 bases, with 11 bases between them. CDR1 MNHEY and CDR2 SVGEGT come from the germline V gene. The CDR3 spans 13 residues. CDR3 sequence reads: CASSLIMSSPLHF. In DNA form, the CDR3 reads TGTGCCAGCAGTCTCATCATGAGTTCACCCCTCCACTTT.

The CDR3 protein is CASSPPGVTVEQYF. The CDR3 nucleotides read TGTGCCAGCTCACCTCCTGGTGTCACGGTCGAGCAGTACTTC. The V gene is TRBV18, the J gene TRBJ2-7, with D hard to call. Germline V gene data show CDR1 as KGHSH and CDR2 as LQKENI. Trimming removed 3 bases at V and 6 bases at J, with 15 bases between. The CDR3 loop spans 14 amino acids.

The chain combines TRBV18 with TRBJ1-1, with unresolved D. Per the germline V gene, CDR1 is KGHSH and CDR2 is LQKENI. CDR3 length: 11 residues. V was trimmed by 4 bases and J by 4 bases, leaving 4 bases between them. CDR3 amino acids: CASSQATEAFF. CDR3 DNA: TGTGCCAGCTCACAAGCCACTGAAGCTTTCTTT.

This sequence joins TRBV28 and TRBJ2-4; the D call may be TRBD1 or TRBD2 (5 bases each). This CDR3 has 15 residues. With 10 bases removed from V and 9 bases from J, the gap between germline ends came to 25 bases. Germline V gives CDR1 MDHEN, CDR2 SYDVKM. For the CDR3, the DNA is TGTGCCATATCCAAAACTACACTTAACGGGGCCATTCAGTACTTC. As protein: CAISKTTLNGAIQYF. Full variable domain (remainder filled in from reference TRBV28 and TRBJ2-4): DVKVTQSSRYLVKRTGEKVFLECVQDMDHENMFWYRQDPGLGLRLIYFSYDVKMKEKGDIPEGYSVSREKKERFSLILESASTNQTSMYLCAISKTTLNGAIQYFGAGTRLSVL.

V gene TRBV24-1 combines with J gene TRBJ2-1; a weak D match, TRBD2 (7 bases). This CDR3 contains 15 residues. With 4 bases removed from V and 4 bases from J, the gap between germline ends came to 13 bases. The germline CDR1 and CDR2 sequences are KGHDR and SFDVKD. The CDR3 DNA sequence: TGTGCCACCAGTGACTGGGGGGGACAATACAATGAGCAGTTCTTC. Translating gives CATSDWGGQYNEQFF.

This chain uses TRBV7-3 with TRBJ2-2; no clear D gene. The germline V gene has CDR1 SGHTA and CDR2 FQGTGA. Trimming removed 4 bases at V and 7 bases at J, with 10 bases between. The CDR3 is 13 amino acids. CDR3 loop: CASSSVTGGELFF. The CDR3 nucleotides read TGTGCCAGCAGCTCTGTAACTGGCGGGGAGCTGTTTTTT.

The chain joins TRBV5-1 to TRBJ2-2; no clear D. CDR3 length equals 14 residues. From germline, CDR1 is SGHRS and CDR2 YFSETQ. Trimming took 5 bases from V and 2 from J, leaving 10 bases between them. In DNA, the CDR3 is TGCGCCAGCAGATATACAAGTAACACCGGGGAGCTGTTTTTT. Its translation: CASRYTSNTGELFF.

The V and J genes are TRBV4-2 and TRBJ2-7, with TRBD1 as a possible D gene (5 bases). V gave up 4 bases and J gave up 5 bases, with 15 bases separating them. The CDR3 is 14 amino acids. Germline V gene lookup returns CDR1 LGHNA and CDR2 YNFKEQ. The CDR3 spells CASSPFPRDDEQYF. The CDR3 coding sequence is TGTGCCAGCAGCCCTTTCCCCAGGGATGACGAGCAGTACTTC.

This rearrangement joins TRBV5-1 to TRBJ1-4, with 11 bases identical to TRBD1. V lost 1 base to trimming and J lost 8 bases; unmatched junction nucleotides: 10. Germline V gene lookup returns CDR1 SGHRS and CDR2 YFSETQ. The CDR3 length is 17 residues. The CDR3 protein is CASSLTGTGGVGEKLFF. Written as DNA, the CDR3 is TGCGCCAGCAGCTTGACCGGGACAGGGGGGGTAGGAGAAAAACTGTTTTTT.

The gene calls are TRBV9 and TRBJ2-7; TRBD2 matches 8 bases. Germline CDR1 is SGDLS and CDR2 is YYNGEE. The CDR3 is 14 amino acids. The V gene end was trimmed by 7 bases and the J gene end by 2 bases; junction bases not matched to a gene: 8. The CDR3, as DNA: TGTGCCAGCGTTATAGCGGGATCTGCCTACGAGCAGTACTTC. Residues: CASVIAGSAYEQYF.

This clone was observed once. The gene calls are TRBV6-6 and TRBJ1-5; 7 bases fit TRBD1. Germline CDR1 is MNHNY and CDR2 is SVGAGI (reference sequence). The ends lost 7 bases at V and 5 bases at J; junction bases unmatched: 11. This CDR3 is built from 15 residues. The CDR3 nucleotides read TGTGCCAGCACCCCAGAGGGACAGTCGTATCAGCCCCAGCATTTT. Protein sequence: CASTPEGQSYQPQHF.